This T cell receptor beta chain was observed in a study of blood T cell repertoires in COVID-19. Study information: Symptom resolution, clearance, or two negative PCRs marked donors in Cohort 3 as recovered. From the United States, Italy and Spain came samples of acute and convalescent COVID-19. The cDNA or gDNA used as material had been derived from T cells, B-cell-depleted T cells, or PBMCs.

V was pared by 3 bases and J by 4 bases, with 12 bases of the junction left unmatched. The CDR3 totals 17 residues. CDR1 and CDR2 (germline): WNHNN, SYGVQD (reference sequence). In the source study's methods: Nucleated cell number was recorded as an estimate derived from reference gene primer amplification. The method was immunoSEQ multiplex PCR; TCRdb's version includes in-frame clones alone and lacks a portion of them. D and trimming come from the DNA, and the V and J calls and clone size come from that table. Of approximately 210,000 clones listed, roughly 84% are singletons. Sequencing used PBMCs or T cells enriched from blood (not recorded which). V usage is TRBV10-1 and J usage is TRBJ1-1; TRBD1 agrees at 9 bases. This receptor was identified in a man younger than 40 in a cohort exposed to, infected with or recovered from COVID-19 (not recorded which). CDR3 amino acids: CASSDSGQGKRTTEAFF. In DNA, the CDR3 is TGCGCCAGCAGTGATTCGGGACAGGGTAAGCGGACCACTGAAGCTTTCTTT.